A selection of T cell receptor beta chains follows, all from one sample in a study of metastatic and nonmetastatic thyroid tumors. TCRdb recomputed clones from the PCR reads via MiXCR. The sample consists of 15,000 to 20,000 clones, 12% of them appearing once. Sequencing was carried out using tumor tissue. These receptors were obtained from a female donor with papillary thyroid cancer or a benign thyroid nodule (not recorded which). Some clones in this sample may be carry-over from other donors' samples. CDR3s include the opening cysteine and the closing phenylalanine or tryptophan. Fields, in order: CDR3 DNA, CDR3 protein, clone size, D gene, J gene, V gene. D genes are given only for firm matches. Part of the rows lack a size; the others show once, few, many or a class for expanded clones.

cdr3_nt: TGTGCCAGCAGTCCATCGGACAGACCAGGATCGGGCTACACCTTC
cdr3_aa: CASSPSDRPGSGYTF
clone_size: many
d_call: NA
j_call: TRBJ1-2
v_call: TRBV28

cdr3_nt: TGCAGTGCTAGAGGGAGGATGGGGTACGAGCAGTACTTC
cdr3_aa: CSARGRMGYEQYF
clone_size: NA
d_call: NA
j_call: TRBJ2-7
v_call: TRBV20-1

cdr3_nt: TGTGCCATCAGCGGCAAGGGGAATGGCTACACCTTC
cdr3_aa: CAISGKGNGYTF
clone_size: many
d_call: NA
j_call: TRBJ1-2
v_call: TRBV10-3

cdr3_nt: TGTGCCAGCAGCATGGCGACAGGGATAAGTGGCTACACCTTC
cdr3_aa: CASSMATGISGYTF
clone_size: many
d_call: TRBD1
j_call: TRBJ1-2
v_call: TRBV5-6

cdr3_nt: TGCAGTGCTAACCCGTTCAGCGGGGGCGCCCCCGGGGAGCTGTTTTTT
cdr3_aa: CSANPFSGGAPGELFF
clone_size: many
d_call: TRBD2
j_call: TRBJ2-2
v_call: TRBV20-1

cdr3_nt: TGTGCCAGCTCACCACCGGGGCGGGGAGGGAATGAGCAGTTCTTC
cdr3_aa: CASSPPGRGGNEQFF
clone_size: NA
d_call: TRBD2
j_call: TRBJ2-1
v_call: TRBV18

cdr3_nt: TGTGCCAGCAGCTTAGATCTTTCACCCCTCCACTTT
cdr3_aa: CASSLDLSPLHF
clone_size: many
d_call: NA
j_call: TRBJ1-6
v_call: TRBV7-9

cdr3_nt: TGTGCCAGCAGCCAAGGTGGTGGGTACGGCTACACCTTC
cdr3_aa: CASSQGGGYGYTF
clone_size: once
d_call: NA
j_call: TRBJ1-2
v_call: TRBV3-1

cdr3_nt: TGTGCCAGCAGTTACCCGGGACAGGGGGCGCGTCAGCCCCAGCATTTT
cdr3_aa: CASSYPGQGARQPQHF
clone_size: medium-sized
d_call: TRBD1
j_call: TRBJ1-5
v_call: TRBV6-6

cdr3_nt: TGTGCCAGCACCTACAGCACAGATACGCAGTATTTT
cdr3_aa: CASTYSTDTQYF
clone_size: many
d_call: NA
j_call: TRBJ2-3
v_call: TRBV12-3/TRBV12-4